The rows below give T cell receptor beta chains drawn from one sample of a study of T cell repertoires and HLA-DP antigens. The antigens for these receptors are not known. Sequencing was performed with immunoSEQ multiplex PCR; in TCRdb, only in-frame clones are kept and a portion is missing. The sample shows over 100,000 clones, 92% of them seen only once. Sequenced sample: CD4+ T cells from PBMCs. The receptors were sampled from a young woman in good health and CMV-seronegative. CDR3s include the opening cysteine and the closing phenylalanine or tryptophan. The D gene is left open where the match is weak. The size field is filled for only some rows; it gives once, few, many or a size class.

clone_size,v_call,d_call,j_call,cdr3_nt,cdr3_aa
.,TRBV6-5,.,TRBJ2-4,TGTGCCAGCAGAGCCCCTAGGGGAGTCAAAAACATTCAGTACTTC,CASRAPRGVKNIQYF
.,TRBV28,TRBD1,TRBJ1-4,TGTGCCAGCAGTTTATTCCCAGGGGGCCTCGAAAAACTGTTTTTT,CASSLFPGGLEKLFF
once,TRBV14,.,TRBJ2-1,TGTGCCAGCAGCCAAGTTATGCTCTTGAACAATGAGCAGTTCTTC,CASSQVMLLNNEQFF
few,TRBV6-5,TRBD1,TRBJ1-2,TGTGCCAGCAGCGCAGGGGGCAGGGACTATGGCTACACCTTC,CASSAGGRDYGYTF
.,TRBV6-5,TRBD1,TRBJ2-1,TGTGCCAGCAGTTTACAGGGGTATGAGCAGTTCTTC,CASSLQGYEQFF
.,TRBV12-5,TRBD2,TRBJ2-1,TGTGCTAGTGGTTTGACCCAAGGTGGGCTAGCGGGAGGTAACAATGAGCAGTTCTTC,CASGLTQGGLAGGNNEQFF
.,TRBV28,.,TRBJ2-2,TGTGCCGGGAGGAAGTCGGCGGCCACCGGGGAGCTGTTTTTT,CAGRKSAATGELFF
few,TRBV7-6,TRBD1,TRBJ1-1,TGTGCCACAGAAGACAGGGGTGGGACTGAAGCTTTCTTT,CATEDRGGTEAFF
.,TRBV15,TRBD2,TRBJ2-5,TGTGCCACCAGCAGAGATTCGGCGGGAGTAGAGACCCAGTACTTC,CATSRDSAGVETQYF
few,TRBV11-2,.,TRBJ1-5,TGTGCCAGCAGCTTAAACCGGGACCTTCGTCGGCCCCAGCATTTT,CASSLNRDLRRPQHF
once,TRBV23-1,.,TRBJ1-6,TGCGCCAGCAGTCAACGGCAGGGATGTAATTCACCCCTCCACTTT,CASSQRQGCNSPLHF
.,TRBV28,TRBD1,TRBJ1-2,TGTGCCAGCAGTTTAGGACAGGGGGCCCATGGCTACACCTTC,CASSLGQGAHGYTF